The 32 T cell receptor beta chains below were found in one sample sequenced in a study of CD8 T cells in ankylosing spondylitis. Via MiXCR, TCRdb re-called the 5' RACE reads, giving one row per CDR3 protein. The table shows under 400,000 distinct CDR3 sequences, with approximately 10% occurring only once. Sequenced input: blood, either unsorted or a sorted T cell fraction (not recorded which). The source is a female donor with ankylosing spondylitis or in good health (not recorded which).

The rearrangement joins TRBV3-1 to TRBJ2-7, with D maybe TRBD2 (5 bases). Germline loops: CDR1 LGHDT, CDR2 YNNKEL (reference sequence). Trimming left V 1 base short and J 3 bases short, with 10 bases between. This CDR3 comprises 14 residues. CDR3 nucleotides: TGTGCCAGCAGCCAAGGAGGACTGTACTACGAGCAGTACTTC. Protein: CASSQGGLYYEQYF.

The V call is TRBV5-1, the J call TRBJ2-2; D not certain. There are 15 residues in the CDR3. V lost 4 bases and J 6 bases, leaving 16 bases between the germline ends. Germline V gene data show CDR1 as SGHRS and CDR2 as YFSETQ. CDR3 residues: CASSLPPGEPGELFF. The CDR3 nucleotides are TGCGCCAGCAGCCTACCCCCGGGCGAGCCCGGGGAGCTGTTTTTT.

In its sample, this clonotype was seen many times. The chain combines TRBV6-1 with TRBJ2-3; 8 nucleotides line up with TRBD1. V dropped 7 bases and J dropped 3; count of bases not matched to a gene: 3. Germline assignment: CDR1 MNHNS and CDR2 SASEGT. The CDR3 has 13 amino acids. CDR3 DNA: TGTGCCAGCACAGGGGGCGAGACAGATACGCAGTATTTT. Protein: CASTGGETDTQYF.

The rearrangement links TRBV5-1 to TRBJ2-1, with a weak D call TRBD1 (6 bases). Per the germline V gene, CDR1 is SGHRS and CDR2 is YFSETQ. The V and J ends lost 3 bases and 3 bases respectively, with 10 bases between them. There are 14 residues in the CDR3. CDR3 sequence: CASSSLDSYNEQFF. CDR3 nucleotide sequence: TGCGCCAGCAGCTCCCTGGACAGCTACAATGAGCAGTTCTTC.

The rearrangement joins TRBV3-1 to TRBJ1-1; unclear D gene. The V gene's germline CDR1 is LGHDT and CDR2 YNNKEL (reference sequence). The CDR3 contains 13 residues. Trimming cost V 4 bases and J 2 bases, with 8 bases left between them. This chain's CDR3 is CASSPGFNTEAFF. The DNA of the CDR3 is TGTGCCAGCAGCCCGGGATTTAACACTGAAGCTTTCTTT. Supplemented by reference TRBV3-1 and TRBJ1-1, the full variable domain reads DTAVSQTPKYLVTQMGNDKSIKCEQNLGHDTMYWYKQDSKKFLKIMFSYNNKELIINETVPNRFSPKSPDKAHLNLHINSLELGDSAVYFCASSPGFNTEAFFGQGTRLTVV.

This clonotype has a count of ten or more. The V call is TRBV20-1, the J call TRBJ1-5, with 8 bases matching TRBD1. This CDR3 contains 14 residues. With V trimmed by 2 bases and J by 1 base, 1 base remained unmatched. The germline V gene has CDR1 DFQATT and CDR2 SNEGSKA (reference sequence). CDR3 residues: CSARQGASNQPQHF. DNA for the CDR3: TGCAGTGCTAGACAGGGGGCGAGCAATCAGCCCCAGCATTTT.

This clonotype was recorded only once. A much more abundant neighbour one base away suggests this may be a read error. V is TRBV11-2 and J is TRBJ2-7, with no clear D. This CDR3 spans 11 amino acids. In germline, CDR1 is SGHAT, CDR2 FQNNGV. The CDR3: CASSYHYEQNF. CDR3 DNA sequence: TGTGCCAGCAGCTATCACTACGAGCAGAACTTC.

A few counts support this clonotype. V and J are TRBV6-2 or TRBV6-3 and TRBJ2-7; 7 nucleotides match TRBD2. With 7 bases clipped from V and 0 bases from J, the junction kept 9 bases outside the gene matches. CDR1 is MNHEY and CDR2 is SVGEGT in the germline V gene. CDR3 length equals 15 residues. CDR3 loop: CASTLLGGNSYEQYF. CDR3 nucleotide sequence: TGTGCCAGCACCCTTTTGGGGGGGAACTCCTACGAGCAGTACTTC.

This clonotype was counted at least ten times. J is TRBJ2-2 and V is TRBV5-1, with D tentatively TRBD1 (7 bases). Per germline, CDR1 SGHRS and CDR2 YFSETQ. V was cut by 2 bases and J by 7 bases, with 15 bases left in between. The CDR3 length is 15 residues. The CDR3 DNA reads as TGCGCCAGCAGCTTAGGGGGGACAGTCCTCGGGGAGCTGTTTTTT. This translates into CASSLGGTVLGELFF.

This clonotype was seen only a few times. The chain uses TRBV28 and TRBJ2-6; D is unclear. This CDR3 is built from 12 residues. The germline V gene has CDR1 MDHEN and CDR2 SYDVKM. Trimming removed 6 bases from V and 7 bases from J, with 7 bases in between. The CDR3 sequence is CASRSHANVLTF. The CDR3 DNA reads TGTGCCAGCAGGTCGCACGCCAACGTCCTGACTTTC.

Points on this clonotype: This may be a read error: a much more frequent sequence differs by one nucleotide. The chain couples TRBV5-1 to TRBJ2-5, with 7 bases aligning to TRBD2. The CDR3 has 16 residues. The germline gives CDR1 SGHRS, CDR2 YFSETQ. CDR3 region: CASSWGGLIDQDTQYF. The DNA of the CDR3 is TGCGCCAGCAGCTGGGGGGGACTTATCGACCAAGACACCCAGTACTTC.

This clonotype was counted ten times or more. V usage is TRBV7-8 and J usage is TRBJ1-1, with 7 bases aligning to TRBD1. Germline trimming cut 1 base from V and 5 bases from J; bases unmatched to any gene: 4. CDR3 length: 14 residues. CDR1 and CDR2 (germline): SGHVS, FQNEAQ. The CDR3 loop is CASSLEGGRTEAFF. The CDR3 DNA reads as TGTGCCAGCAGCTTAGAAGGGGGCAGGACTGAAGCTTTCTTT.

Ten or more counts support this clonotype. This sequence joins TRBV7-2 and TRBJ2-1; 11 positions match TRBD2. CDR3 size: 16 residues. J gave up 4 bases and V 2 bases, and 4 bases lay outside the gene matches. Germline CDR1 reads SGHTA; CDR2 reads FQGNSA. As DNA, the CDR3 is TGTGCCAGCAGCTTAACTAGCGGGGGTGCGTACAATGAGCAGTTCTTC. It specifies CASSLTSGGAYNEQFF.

As for this clonotype: A much larger clone is a single base away; this may be a read error. The chain employs TRBV20-1 and TRBJ1-1; 10 nucleotides align to TRBD1. This CDR3 spans 15 amino acids. Per the germline V gene, CDR1 is DFQATT and CDR2 is SNEGSKA (reference sequence). The CDR3 loop is CSAFNPDRGNTEASF. The CDR3 DNA reads as TGCAGTGCTTTCAATCCGGACAGGGGGAACACTGAAGCTTCCTTT.

This clonotype was seen at least ten times. The chain has TRBV28 and TRBJ2-3; 11 positions agree with TRBD2. CDR3 length equals 14 residues. CDR1 is MDHEN, CDR2 SYDVKM, per germline. V shed 8 bases and J 4 bases; nucleotides not matched to a gene: 5. The CDR3 sequence is CASLAGGLADTQYF. The CDR3 nucleotides are TGTGCCAGCTTAGCGGGAGGGCTTGCAGATACGCAGTATTTT.

The table lists this clonotype with many counts. The chain recombines TRBV20-1 with TRBJ2-7; 7 bases fit TRBD2. The trim removed 6 bases at V and 0 bases at J, leaving 8 bases unmatched. CDR3 size: 14 residues. Germline V gene lookup returns CDR1 DFQATT and CDR2 SNEGSKA (reference sequence). The CDR3 DNA is TGCAGTGCCCAGAAAGCGGGGATCTCCTACGAGCAGTACTTC. The encoded protein is CSAQKAGISYEQYF.

At least ten counts were recorded for this clonotype. The CDR3 sequence is CSPRPFGRDTQYF. The DNA for the CDR3 is TGCAGCCCCCGGCCCTTCGGGAGAGATACGCAGTATTTT. The V gene is TRBV29-1, the J gene TRBJ2-3, with D possibly matching TRBD2 (6 bases). There are 13 residues in the CDR3. CDR1 is SQVTM and CDR2 is ANQGSEA in the germline V gene. Trimming cost V 8 bases and J 5 bases, with 17 bases left between them.

This clonotype has ten or more counts. The genes are TRBV20-1 and TRBJ2-1, with 7 bases identical to TRBD1. CDR1 and CDR2 from the germline V gene are DFQATT and SNEGSKA (reference sequence). This CDR3 region has 14 residues. V lost 2 bases to trimming and J lost 8 bases; unmatched junction nucleotides: 9. CDR3 amino acids: CSARRGQSLDEQFF. The CDR3 nucleotides read TGCAGTGCTAGAAGGGGACAGTCTCTGGATGAGCAGTTCTTC.

This clonotype appeared many times. In DNA form, the CDR3 reads TGTGCCAGCAGGTTGGCGCCGCTGATGGGGGAGCAGTACTTC. As protein: CASRLAPLMGEQYF. This chain uses TRBV6-1 with TRBJ2-7; unclear D gene. Germline CDR1 reads MNHNS; CDR2 reads SASEGT. Trimming took off 6 bases at V and 7 bases at J, with 19 bases between the two ends. The CDR3 consists of 14 residues.

J is TRBJ2-3 and V is TRBV5-1, with 11 bases matching TRBD1. Germline V gene data show CDR1 as SGHRS and CDR2 as YFSETQ. Trimming took 5 bases from V and 4 from J; bases not matched to a gene: 6. The CDR3 is made up of 15 amino acids. The CDR3 coding sequence is TGCGCCAGCAGGGGACAGGGGGGGAGCGCAGATACGCAGTATTTT. It specifies CASRGQGGSADTQYF.

This clonotype was seen repeatedly, ten times or more. The CDR3 sequence is CASSRVGKGSSYNEQFF. Here the CDR3 DNA reads TGTGCCAGCAGCCGCGTTGGGAAAGGGAGCTCCTACAATGAGCAGTTCTTC. The chain links TRBV14 to TRBJ2-1; tentatively, D is TRBD2 (5 bases). Trimming left V 4 bases short and J 0 bases short, with 16 bases between. The CDR3 sequence is 17 residues long. CDR1 SGHDN and CDR2 FVKESK come from the germline V gene.

This clonotype was detected ten times or more. This chain links TRBV21-1 with TRBJ1-1. TRBV21-1 is a listed pseudogene. CDR3 length equals 12 residues. The CDR3 here is CASGLGDTEAFF. The CDR3, as DNA: TGTGCCAGCGGACTCGGGGACACTGAAGCTTTCTTT.

Many counts were recorded for this clonotype. The chain couples TRBV20-1 to TRBJ2-1; 7 nucleotides align to TRBD2. This CDR3 region has 14 residues. Per the germline V gene, CDR1 is DFQATT and CDR2 is SNEGSKA (reference sequence). The V and J ends lost 8 bases and 6 bases, in that order; junction bases with no gene match: 13. The CDR3 sequence is CSSKEGGPSNEQFF. The DNA for the CDR3 is TGCAGTTCTAAGGAGGGAGGGCCCTCCAATGAGCAGTTCTTC.

The chain uses TRBV11-3 and TRBJ2-3; D is uncertain. The CDR3 has 14 residues. Trimming removed 5 bases at V and 0 bases at J, with 9 bases between. Germline V gene lookup returns CDR1 SGHNT and CDR2 YENEEA. The CDR3 DNA reads as TGTGCCAGCAGCCCAGCCCCGAGCACAGATACGCAGTATTTT. It is translated as CASSPAPSTDTQYF.

The chain employs TRBV12-3 or TRBV12-4 and TRBJ2-7; the match to TRBD2 covers 12 bases. This CDR3 is built from 14 residues. Trimming at V came to 6 bases and at J to 5 bases, leaving 5 bases not matched to a gene. The chain's CDR3 is CASRPLAGGDEQYF. CDR3 nucleotides: TGTGCCAGCAGACCACTAGCGGGAGGTGACGAGCAGTACTTC.

This clonotype was observed at least ten times. J is TRBJ1-1 and V is TRBV5-1; 7 bases fit TRBD1. Germline CDR1 and CDR2: SGHRS and YFSETQ. This CDR3 has 16 amino acids. J was trimmed by 1 base and V by 2 bases; bases with no gene match: 8. Here the CDR3 reads CASSLPRTGWNTEAFF. In DNA form, the CDR3 reads TGCGCCAGCAGCTTACCCAGGACAGGTTGGAACACTGAAGCTTTCTTT.

This clonotype was recorded at least ten times. The gene calls are TRBV5-1 and TRBJ2-7; the D call may be TRBD1 or TRBD2 (6 bases each). Germline CDR1 SGHRS, CDR2 YFSETQ. The CDR3 contains 16 residues. Trimming pared 0 bases from V and 0 bases from J, leaving 13 bases between. The CDR3 DNA sequence: TGCGCCAGCAGCTTGGCGGGGGCAGTCAGCTCCTACGAGCAGTACTTC. Translated, it gives CASSLAGAVSSYEQYF.

Only one count was recorded for this clonotype. The chain has TRBV7-2 and TRBJ2-2, with 8 bases aligning to TRBD1. There are 16 residues in the CDR3. After removal of 1 base from V and 5 bases from J, the junction contained 6 bases not matched to a gene. In germline, CDR1 is SGHTA, CDR2 FQGNSA. Here the CDR3 DNA reads TGTGCCAGCAGCTTAGGGGCCAGGGGGCCTACCGGGGAGCTGTTTTTT. Amino acids: CASSLGARGPTGELFF.

The rearrangement links TRBV28 to TRBJ2-3; D tentatively reads TRBD1 or TRBD2 (5 bases each). Per the germline V gene, CDR1 is MDHEN and CDR2 is SYDVKM. This CDR3 contains 15 residues. V was clipped by 7 bases and J by 2 bases, with 16 bases between them. CDR3 residues: CASNRNRGLTDTQYF. The CDR3 coding sequence is TGTGCCAGCAACCGAAACCGGGGCCTCACAGATACGCAGTATTTT.

This clonotype was picked up a small number of times. The chain employs TRBV11-2 and TRBJ2-5; D uncertain. The germline V gene encodes CDR1 SGHAT and CDR2 FQNNGV. Trimming removed 6 bases from V and 7 bases from J, with 18 bases in between. CDR3 size: 14 residues. The chain's CDR3 is CASSHPGPAGTQYF. CDR3 sequence (DNA): TGTGCCAGCAGTCACCCAGGACCCGCAGGGACCCAGTACTTC. The entire variable domain, with the rest obtained from reference TRBV11-2 and TRBJ2-5, is as follows: EAGVAQSPRYKIIEKRQSVAFWCNPISGHATLYWYQQILGQGPKLLIQFQNNGVVDDSQLPKDRFSAERLKGVDSTLKIQPAKLEDSAVYLCASSHPGPAGTQYFGPGTRLLVL.

This clonotype occurred many times. The chain recombines TRBV27 with TRBJ2-7, with TRBD1 as a possible D gene (5 bases). The CDR3 consists of 13 residues. V lost 0 bases and J 4 bases, leaving 7 bases between the germline ends. From germline, CDR1 is MNHEY and CDR2 SMNVEV (reference sequence). CDR3 loop: CASSLSGRYEQYF. Here the CDR3 DNA reads TGTGCCAGCAGTTTATCGGGGCGATACGAGCAGTACTTC.

The gene calls are TRBV5-1 and TRBJ1-1; TRBD1 matches at 9 bases. CDR3 length equals 16 residues. Germline V gene sequence: CDR1 SGHRS, CDR2 YFSETQ. The ends lost 2 bases at V and 0 bases at J; junction bases unmatched: 5. The CDR3 loop reads CASSFGTGFVNTEAFF. For the CDR3, the DNA is TGCGCCAGCAGCTTCGGGACAGGGTTTGTGAACACTGAAGCTTTCTTT.